These 8 T cell receptor beta chains were all obtained from the same sample, sequenced in a study of blood T cell repertoires in COVID-19. TCRdb's copy holds only in-frame clones and misses some; the assay was immunoSEQ multiplex PCR. The repertoire includes tens of thousands of clones, approximately 80% of them detected once, and 25% to 30% sits in the top ten. The specimen sequenced was peripheral blood. The source is a man between 65 and 80 years old with acute or convalescent COVID-19.

This clone was observed a single time. The CDR3 DNA follows: TGCGCCAGCAGCTTGGGGAGCCCGAACACCGGGGAGCTGTTTTTT. Amino acids: CASSLGSPNTGELFF. V gene TRBV5-1 combines with J gene TRBJ2-2; D uncertain. Germline CDR1 and CDR2: SGHRS and YFSETQ. The CDR3 is 15 residues long. Trimming took 0 bases from V and 0 from J, leaving 6 bases between them.

The chain combines TRBV7-2 with TRBJ2-5; the D is unclear. V lost 5 bases to trimming and J lost 5 bases, with 6 bases between them. The V gene's germline CDR1 is SGHTA and CDR2 FQGNSA. CDR3 length: 11 residues. CDR3 amino acids: CASSPRETQYF. CDR3 in DNA: TGTGCCAGCAGCCCTAGGGAGACCCAGTACTTC. The full variable domain, in which reference TRBV7-2 and TRBJ2-5 provide the parts outside the CDR3, is GAGVSQSPSNKVTEKGKDVELRCDPISGHTALYWYRQSLGQGLEFLIYFQGNSAPDKSGLPSDRFSAERTGGSVSTLTIQRTQQEDSAVYLCASSPRETQYFGPGTRLLVL.

The chain is built from TRBV18 and TRBJ2-7; 8 nucleotides line up with TRBD2. Germline CDR1 KGHSH, CDR2 LQKENI. This CDR3 has 14 amino acids. Trimming removed 6 bases from V and 0 bases from J; junction bases left unmatched: 4. The CDR3 region is CASSPGLASYEQYF. In DNA, the CDR3 is TGTGCCAGCTCGCCTGGACTAGCCTCCTACGAGCAGTACTTC.

The rearrangement links TRBV18 to TRBJ1-6, with a tentative D call TRBD1 (5 bases). V was clipped by 8 bases and J by 9 bases, with 14 bases between them. This CDR3 spans 13 amino acids. Per the germline V gene, CDR1 is KGHSH and CDR2 is LQKENI. The CDR3 DNA reads TGTGCCAGCGCTGGGCAGGGTCTTTCACCCCTCCACTTT. The encoded protein is CASAGQGLSPLHF.

Here the CDR3 reads CASSLGTGFGNTIYF. The CDR3 DNA sequence: TGTGCCAGCAGCCTCGGGACAGGCTTCGGAAACACCATATATTTT. The chain carries TRBV11-2 and TRBJ1-3; 8 nucleotides match TRBD1. V was clipped by 5 bases and J by 4 bases; unmatched bases: 7. In germline, CDR1 is SGHAT, CDR2 FQNNGV. CDR3 size: 15 residues.

This clone was picked up one time. V gene TRBV10-3 combines with J gene TRBJ2-2, with D unresolved. The V end was cut by 8 bases, the J end by 7 bases, with 11 bases between. CDR1 is ENHRY, CDR2 SYGVKD, per germline. The CDR3 is 12 amino acids. CDR3 residues: CAIGGISGELFF. DNA of the CDR3: TGTGCCATCGGCGGTATCAGCGGGGAGCTGTTTTTT.

The rearrangement uses TRBV5-8 and TRBJ2-2; TRBD1 aligns across 7 bases. CDR1 and CDR2 from the germline V gene are SGHTS and YDEGEE. V was clipped by 4 bases and J by 1 base; unmatched bases: 4. CDR3 size: 15 residues. DNA for the CDR3: TGTGCCAGCAGCCCCACAGGGGTGAACACCGGGGAGCTGTTTTTT. Amino acids: CASSPTGVNTGELFF.

The chain employs TRBV28 and TRBJ1-6, with 7 bases aligning to TRBD1. Per the germline V gene, CDR1 is MDHEN and CDR2 is SYDVKM. The CDR3 contains 15 residues. Losses at the gene ends were 6 bases for V and 5 bases for J; bases not matched to a gene: 7. The DNA for the CDR3 is TGTGCCAGCAGCTTAATACAGGGGAATAATTCACCCCTCCACTTT. Translated: CASSLIQGNNSPLHF.